This TCR beta chain is drawn from a study of Ad26.COV2.S vaccination and SARS-CoV-2 variants. General study points: With respect to non-spike TCR breadth, vaccine and placebo recipients were similar.

About this clone itself: What it recognizes is unknown.

The treatment: roughly 19 received Ad26.COV2.S at low or high dose, single or two shots; several received placebo; per-sample allocation not given. Following the first vaccine or placebo injection, samples were taken on day 63. Vaccine was an Ad26 vector expressing Wuhan-strain SARS-CoV-2 spike. The ends were cut back, 1 base at V and 1 base at J, with 12 bases in the middle. The CDR3 consists of 15 residues. CDR1 GTSNPN and CDR2 SVGIG come from the germline V gene (reference sequence). Only in-frame clones appear in the TCRdb table, and some are missing; sequencing was by immunoSEQ multiplex PCR. The sample has about 440,000 clones; about nine tenths are singletons.

This chain connects TRBV30 to TRBJ2-3, with D perhaps assigned TRBD1 or TRBD2 (5 bases each). This sequence was found in a person between 18 and 65 years old who received the Ad26.COV2.S COVID-19 vaccine or a placebo. This specimen was peripheral blood, taken in a trial of Ad26.COV2.S vaccine versus placebo. CDR3 region: CAWSGSRGRTDTQYF. In DNA, the CDR3 is TGTGCCTGGAGTGGATCTAGGGGACGCACAGATACGCAGTATTTT.